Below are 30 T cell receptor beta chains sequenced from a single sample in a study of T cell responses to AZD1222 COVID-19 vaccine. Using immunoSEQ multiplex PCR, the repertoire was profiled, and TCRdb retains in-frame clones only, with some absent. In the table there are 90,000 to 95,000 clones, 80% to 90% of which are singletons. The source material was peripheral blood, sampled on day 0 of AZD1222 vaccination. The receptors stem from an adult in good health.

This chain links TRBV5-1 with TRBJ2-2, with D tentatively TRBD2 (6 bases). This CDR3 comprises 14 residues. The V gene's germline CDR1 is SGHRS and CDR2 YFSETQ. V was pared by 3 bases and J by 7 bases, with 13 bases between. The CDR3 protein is CASSSGTAHGELFF. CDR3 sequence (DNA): TGCGCCAGCAGCTCCGGGACTGCTCACGGGGAGCTGTTTTTT.

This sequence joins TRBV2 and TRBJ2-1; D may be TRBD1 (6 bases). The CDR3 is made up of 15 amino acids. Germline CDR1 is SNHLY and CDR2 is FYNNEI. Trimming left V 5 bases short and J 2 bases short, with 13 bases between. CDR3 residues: CASSMGRGPYNEQFF. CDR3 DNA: TGTGCCAGCAGTATGGGCAGGGGTCCCTACAATGAGCAGTTCTTC.

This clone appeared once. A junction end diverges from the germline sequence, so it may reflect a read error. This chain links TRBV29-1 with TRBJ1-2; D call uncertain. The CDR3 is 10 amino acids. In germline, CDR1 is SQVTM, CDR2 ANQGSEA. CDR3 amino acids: CSVGTPSPHF. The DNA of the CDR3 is TGCAGCGTTGGGACGCCCTCCCCCCACTTC.

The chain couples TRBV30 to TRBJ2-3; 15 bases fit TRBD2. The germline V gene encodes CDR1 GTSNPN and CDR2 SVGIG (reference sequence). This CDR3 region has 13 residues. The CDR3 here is CARTSGGADTQYF. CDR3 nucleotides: TGTGCTAGGACTAGCGGGGGGGCAGATACGCAGTATTTT.

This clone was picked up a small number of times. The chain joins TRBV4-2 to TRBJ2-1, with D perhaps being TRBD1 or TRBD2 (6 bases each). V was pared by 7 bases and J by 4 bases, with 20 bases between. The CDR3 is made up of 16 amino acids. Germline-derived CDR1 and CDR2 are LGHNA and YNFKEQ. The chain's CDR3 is CASTEGTAGDYNEQFF. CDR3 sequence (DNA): TGTGCCAGCACCGAGGGGACTGCAGGGGATTACAATGAGCAGTTCTTC.

The CDR3 DNA follows: TGCGCCAGCAGCATACAGGGTTGGGCTGAAGCTTTCTTT. Translating gives CASSIQGWAEAFF. The V gene is TRBV5-1, the J gene TRBJ1-1; weak D call: TRBD1 (6 bases). V was clipped by 4 bases and J by 6 bases, with 13 bases between them. This CDR3 contains 13 residues. CDR1 and CDR2 from the germline V gene are SGHRS and YFSETQ. The full variable domain, its missing parts supplied by reference TRBV5-1 and TRBJ1-1, is KAGVTQTPRYLIKTRGQQVTLSCSPISGHRSVSWYQQTPGQGLQFLFEYFSETQRNKGNFPGRFSGRQFSNSRSEMNVSTLELGDSALYLCASSIQGWAEAFFGQGTRLTVV.

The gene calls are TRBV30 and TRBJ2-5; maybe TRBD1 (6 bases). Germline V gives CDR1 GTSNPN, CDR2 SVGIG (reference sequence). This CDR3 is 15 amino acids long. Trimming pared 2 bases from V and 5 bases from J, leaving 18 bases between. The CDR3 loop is CAWSTRQAARETQYF. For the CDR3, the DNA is TGTGCCTGGAGTACGAGACAGGCCGCGAGGGAGACCCAGTACTTC.

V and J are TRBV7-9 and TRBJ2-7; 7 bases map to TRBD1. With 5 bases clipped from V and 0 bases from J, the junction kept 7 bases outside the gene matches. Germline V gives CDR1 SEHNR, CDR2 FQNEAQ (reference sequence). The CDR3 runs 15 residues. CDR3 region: CASSNRTGYSYEQYF. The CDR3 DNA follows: TGTGCCAGCAGCAACCGGACAGGCTACTCCTACGAGCAGTACTTC.

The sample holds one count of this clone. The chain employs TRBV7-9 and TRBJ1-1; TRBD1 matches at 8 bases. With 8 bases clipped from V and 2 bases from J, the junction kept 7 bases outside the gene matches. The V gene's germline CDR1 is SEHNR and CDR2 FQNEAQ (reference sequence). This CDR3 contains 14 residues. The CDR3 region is CASAQGARNTEAFF. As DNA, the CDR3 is TGTGCCAGCGCCCAGGGGGCGAGAAACACTGAAGCTTTCTTT.

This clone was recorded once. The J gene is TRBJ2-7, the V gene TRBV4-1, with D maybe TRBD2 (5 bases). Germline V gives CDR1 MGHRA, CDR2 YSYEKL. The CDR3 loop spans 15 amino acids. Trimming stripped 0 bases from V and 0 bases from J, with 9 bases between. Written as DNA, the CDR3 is TGCGCCAGCAGCCAAGAGCGGAGGAGCTCCTACGAGCAGTACTTC. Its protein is CASSQERRSSYEQYF.

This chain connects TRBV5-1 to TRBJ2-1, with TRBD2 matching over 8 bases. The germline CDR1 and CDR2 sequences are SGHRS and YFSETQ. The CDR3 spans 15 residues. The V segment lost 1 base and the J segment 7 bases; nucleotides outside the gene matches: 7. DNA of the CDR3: TGCGCCAGCAGCTTGAGCGGGAGCCCCCTAAATGAGCAGTTCTTC. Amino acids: CASSLSGSPLNEQFF.

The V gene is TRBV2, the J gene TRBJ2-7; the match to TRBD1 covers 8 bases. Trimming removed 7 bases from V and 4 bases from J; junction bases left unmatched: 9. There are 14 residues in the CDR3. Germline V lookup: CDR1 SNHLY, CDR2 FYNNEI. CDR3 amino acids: CASIRQGSAYEQYF. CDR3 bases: TGTGCCAGCATAAGACAGGGGTCGGCTTACGAGCAGTACTTC.

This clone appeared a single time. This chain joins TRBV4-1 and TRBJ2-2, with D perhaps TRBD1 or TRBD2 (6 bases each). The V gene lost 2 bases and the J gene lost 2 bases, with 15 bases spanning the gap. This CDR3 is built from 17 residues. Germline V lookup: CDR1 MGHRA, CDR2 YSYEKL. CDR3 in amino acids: CASSQYQTGANTGELFF. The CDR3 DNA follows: TGCGCCAGCAGCCAATATCAAACGGGGGCTAACACCGGGGAGCTGTTTTTT.

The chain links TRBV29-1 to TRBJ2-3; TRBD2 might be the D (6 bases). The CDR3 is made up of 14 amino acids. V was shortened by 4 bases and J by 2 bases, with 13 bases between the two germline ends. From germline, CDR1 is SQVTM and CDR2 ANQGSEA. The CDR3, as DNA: TGCAGCGTTGCCCTGACTAGACTCACAGATACGCAGTATTTT. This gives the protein CSVALTRLTDTQYF.

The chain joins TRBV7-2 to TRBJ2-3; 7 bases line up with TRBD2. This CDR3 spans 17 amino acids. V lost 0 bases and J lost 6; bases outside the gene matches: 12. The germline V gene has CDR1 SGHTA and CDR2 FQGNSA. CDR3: CASSLARMGGRHDTQYF. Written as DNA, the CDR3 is TGTGCCAGCAGCTTAGCGCGGATGGGAGGGCGACACGATACGCAGTATTTT.

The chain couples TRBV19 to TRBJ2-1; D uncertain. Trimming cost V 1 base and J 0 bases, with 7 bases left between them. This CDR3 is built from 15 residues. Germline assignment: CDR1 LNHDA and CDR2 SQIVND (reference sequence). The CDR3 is CASSIGTPSYNEQFF. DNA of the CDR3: TGTGCCAGTAGTATAGGGACCCCCTCCTACAATGAGCAGTTCTTC. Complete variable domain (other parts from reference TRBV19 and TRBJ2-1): DGGITQSPKYLFRKEGQNVTLSCEQNLNHDAMYWYRQDPGQGLRLIYYSQIVNDFQKGDIAEGYSVSREKKESFPLTVTSAQKNPTAFYLCASSIGTPSYNEQFFGPGTRLTVL.

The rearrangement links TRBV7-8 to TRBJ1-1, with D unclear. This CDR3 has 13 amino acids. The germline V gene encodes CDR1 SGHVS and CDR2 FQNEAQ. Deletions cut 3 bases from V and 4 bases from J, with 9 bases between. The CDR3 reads CASSFTGGTEAFF. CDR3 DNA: TGTGCCAGCAGCTTCACGGGAGGCACTGAAGCTTTCTTT.

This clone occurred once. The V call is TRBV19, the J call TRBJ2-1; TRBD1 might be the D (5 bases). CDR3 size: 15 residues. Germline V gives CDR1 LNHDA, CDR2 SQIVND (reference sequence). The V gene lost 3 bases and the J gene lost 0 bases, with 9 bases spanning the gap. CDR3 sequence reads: CASSITGSSYNEQFF. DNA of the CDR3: TGTGCCAGTAGTATTACAGGAAGCTCCTACAATGAGCAGTTCTTC.

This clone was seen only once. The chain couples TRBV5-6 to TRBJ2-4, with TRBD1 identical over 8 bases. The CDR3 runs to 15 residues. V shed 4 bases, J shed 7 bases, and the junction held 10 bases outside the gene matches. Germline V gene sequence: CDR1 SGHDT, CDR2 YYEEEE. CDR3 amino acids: CASSPRGTGMNIQYF. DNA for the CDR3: TGTGCCAGCAGCCCCCGTGGGACAGGTATGAACATTCAGTACTTC. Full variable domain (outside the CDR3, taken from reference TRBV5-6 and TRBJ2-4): DAGVTQSPTHLIKTRGQQVTLRCSPKSGHDTVSWYQQALGQGPQFIFQYYEEEERQRGNFPDRFSGHQFPNYSSELNVNALLLGDSALYLCASSPRGTGMNIQYFGAGTRLSVL.

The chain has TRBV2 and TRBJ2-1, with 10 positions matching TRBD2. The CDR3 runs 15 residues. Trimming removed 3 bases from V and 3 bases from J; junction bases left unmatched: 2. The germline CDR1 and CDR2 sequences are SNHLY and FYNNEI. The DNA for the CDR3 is TGTGCCAGCAGTGACAGGACTAGCGGCTACAATGAGCAGTTCTTC. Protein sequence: CASSDRTSGYNEQFF.

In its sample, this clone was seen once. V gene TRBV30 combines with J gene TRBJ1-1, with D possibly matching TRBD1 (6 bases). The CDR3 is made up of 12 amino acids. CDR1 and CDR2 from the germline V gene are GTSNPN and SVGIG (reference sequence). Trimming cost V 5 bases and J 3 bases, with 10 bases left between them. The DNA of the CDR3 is TGTGCCTGGGGGGACACCTACACTGAAGCTTTCTTT. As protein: CAWGDTYTEAFF.

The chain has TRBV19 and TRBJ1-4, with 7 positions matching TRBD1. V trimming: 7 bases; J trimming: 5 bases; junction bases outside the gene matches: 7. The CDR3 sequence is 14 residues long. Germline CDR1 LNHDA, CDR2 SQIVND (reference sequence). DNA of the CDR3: TGTGCCAGTACCCGTTCAGGGGGAAATGAAAAACTGTTTTTT. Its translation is CASTRSGGNEKLFF.

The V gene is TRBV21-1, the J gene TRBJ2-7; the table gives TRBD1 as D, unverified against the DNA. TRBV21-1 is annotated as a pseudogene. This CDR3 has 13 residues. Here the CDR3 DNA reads TGTGCCGGAACTGGACAGTGTTCCTACGAGCAGTACTTC. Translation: CAGTGQCSYEQYF.

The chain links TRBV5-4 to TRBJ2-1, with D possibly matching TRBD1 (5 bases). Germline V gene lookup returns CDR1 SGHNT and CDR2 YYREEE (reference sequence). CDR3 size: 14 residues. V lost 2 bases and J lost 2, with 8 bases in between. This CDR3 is CASSLAGTYNEQFF. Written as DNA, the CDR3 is TGTGCCAGCAGCTTAGCAGGGACCTACAATGAGCAGTTCTTC.

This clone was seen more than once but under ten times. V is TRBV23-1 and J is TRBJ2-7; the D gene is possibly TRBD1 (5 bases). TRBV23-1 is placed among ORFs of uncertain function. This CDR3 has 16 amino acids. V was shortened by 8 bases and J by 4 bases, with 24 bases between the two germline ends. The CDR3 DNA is TGCGCCAGCCGTAACCTAGGGGCCCCCAATCCTTACGAGCAGTACTTC. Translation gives CASRNLGAPNPYEQYF.

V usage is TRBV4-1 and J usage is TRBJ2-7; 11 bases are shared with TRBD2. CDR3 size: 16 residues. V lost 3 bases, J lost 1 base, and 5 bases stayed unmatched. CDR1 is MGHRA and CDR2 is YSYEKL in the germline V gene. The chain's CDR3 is CASSHLAGGTSYEQYF. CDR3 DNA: TGCGCCAGCAGCCACCTAGCGGGGGGAACATCCTACGAGCAGTACTTC.

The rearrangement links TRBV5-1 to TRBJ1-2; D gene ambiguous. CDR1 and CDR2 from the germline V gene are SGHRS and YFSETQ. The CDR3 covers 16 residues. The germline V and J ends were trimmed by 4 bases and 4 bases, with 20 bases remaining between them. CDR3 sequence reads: CASSPRGASAGYGYTF. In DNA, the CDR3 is TGCGCCAGCAGCCCCCGCGGTGCCAGTGCAGGCTATGGCTACACCTTC.

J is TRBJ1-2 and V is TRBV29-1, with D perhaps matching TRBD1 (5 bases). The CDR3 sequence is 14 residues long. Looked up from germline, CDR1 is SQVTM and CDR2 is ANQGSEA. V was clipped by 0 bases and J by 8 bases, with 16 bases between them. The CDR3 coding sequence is TGCAGCGTTGAAGATGGGTCAGGGTGGCTGGGCTACACCTTC. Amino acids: CSVEDGSGWLGYTF. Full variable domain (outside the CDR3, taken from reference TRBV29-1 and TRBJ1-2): SAVISQKPSRDICQRGTSLTIQCQVDSQVTMMFWYRQQPGQSLTLIATANQGSEATYESGFVIDKFPISRPNLTFSTLTVSNMSPEDSSIYLCSVEDGSGWLGYTFGSGTRLTVV.

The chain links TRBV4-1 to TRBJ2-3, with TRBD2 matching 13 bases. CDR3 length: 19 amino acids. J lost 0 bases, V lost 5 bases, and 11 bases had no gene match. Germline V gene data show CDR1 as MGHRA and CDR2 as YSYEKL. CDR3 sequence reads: CASSTSTGLAGTSTDTQYF. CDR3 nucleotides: TGCGCCAGCAGCACAAGTACGGGACTAGCGGGGACTAGCACAGATACGCAGTATTTT.

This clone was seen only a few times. CDR3 sequence: CASSLLAGGEETQYF. Here the CDR3 DNA reads TGCGCCAGCAGCTTGTTAGCGGGAGGTGAGGAGACCCAGTACTTC. The chain employs TRBV5-1 and TRBJ2-5; 10 nucleotides agree with TRBD2. The CDR3 has 15 amino acids. Germline assignment: CDR1 SGHRS and CDR2 YFSETQ. V shed 1 base and J 5 bases; nucleotides not matched to a gene: 5.